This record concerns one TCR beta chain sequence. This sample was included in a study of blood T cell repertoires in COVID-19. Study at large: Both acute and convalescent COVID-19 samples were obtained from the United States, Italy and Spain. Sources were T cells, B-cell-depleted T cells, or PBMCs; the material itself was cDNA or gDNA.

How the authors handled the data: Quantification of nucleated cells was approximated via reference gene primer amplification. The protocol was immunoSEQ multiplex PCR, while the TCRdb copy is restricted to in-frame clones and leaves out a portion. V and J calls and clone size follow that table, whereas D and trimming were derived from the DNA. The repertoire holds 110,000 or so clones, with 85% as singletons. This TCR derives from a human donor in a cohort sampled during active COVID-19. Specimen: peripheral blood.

The CDR3 here is CASSPRAREEPQHF. The CDR3 DNA is TGTGCCAGCAGTCCCCGGGCGAGGGAGGAGCCCCAGCATTTT. This chain uses TRBV6-5 with TRBJ1-5; D remains ambiguous. Germline CDR1 and CDR2: MNHEY and SVGAGI. The germline V and J ends were trimmed by 5 bases and 8 bases, with 16 bases remaining between them. The CDR3 contains 14 residues.